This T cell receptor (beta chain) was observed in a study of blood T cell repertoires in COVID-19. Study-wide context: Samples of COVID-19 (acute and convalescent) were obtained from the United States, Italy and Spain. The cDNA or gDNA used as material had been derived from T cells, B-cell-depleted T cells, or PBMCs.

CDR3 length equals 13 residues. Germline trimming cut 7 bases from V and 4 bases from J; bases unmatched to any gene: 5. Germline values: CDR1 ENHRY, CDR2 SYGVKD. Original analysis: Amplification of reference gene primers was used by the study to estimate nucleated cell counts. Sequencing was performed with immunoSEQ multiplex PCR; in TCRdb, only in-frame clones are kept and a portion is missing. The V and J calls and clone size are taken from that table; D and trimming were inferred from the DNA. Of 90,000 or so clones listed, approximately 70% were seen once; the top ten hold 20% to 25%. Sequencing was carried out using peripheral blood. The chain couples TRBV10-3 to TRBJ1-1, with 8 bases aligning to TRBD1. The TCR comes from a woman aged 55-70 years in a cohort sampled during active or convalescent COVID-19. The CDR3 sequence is CAIKTGGGTEAFF. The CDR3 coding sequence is TGTGCCATCAAAACAGGGGGGGGCACTGAAGCTTTCTTT.